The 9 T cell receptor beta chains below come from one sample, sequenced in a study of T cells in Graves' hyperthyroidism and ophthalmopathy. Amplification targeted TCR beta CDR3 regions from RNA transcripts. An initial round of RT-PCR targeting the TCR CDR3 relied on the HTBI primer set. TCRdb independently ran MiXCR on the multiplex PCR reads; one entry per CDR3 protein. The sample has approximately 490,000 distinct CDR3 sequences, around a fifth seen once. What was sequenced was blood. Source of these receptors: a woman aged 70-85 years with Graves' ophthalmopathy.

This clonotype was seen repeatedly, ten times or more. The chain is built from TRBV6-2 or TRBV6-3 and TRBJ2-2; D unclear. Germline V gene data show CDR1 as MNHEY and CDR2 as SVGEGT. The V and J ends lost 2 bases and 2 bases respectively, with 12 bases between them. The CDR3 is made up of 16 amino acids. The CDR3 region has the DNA TGTGCCAGCAGTTACCCCGACAAGCTCAACACCGGGGAGCTGTTTTTT. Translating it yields CASSYPDKLNTGELFF.

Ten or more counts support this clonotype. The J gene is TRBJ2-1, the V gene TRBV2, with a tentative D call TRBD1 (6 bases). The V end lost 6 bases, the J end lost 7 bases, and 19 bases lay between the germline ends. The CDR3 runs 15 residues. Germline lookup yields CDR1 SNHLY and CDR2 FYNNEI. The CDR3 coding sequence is TGTGCCAGCAGCCCACAGGGTGGAAGGTCGAATGAGCAGTTCTTC. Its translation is CASSPQGGRSNEQFF.

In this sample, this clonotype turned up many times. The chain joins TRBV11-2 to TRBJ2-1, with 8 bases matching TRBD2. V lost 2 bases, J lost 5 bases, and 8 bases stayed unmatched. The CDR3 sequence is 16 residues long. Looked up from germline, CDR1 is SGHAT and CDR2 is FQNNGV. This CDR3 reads CASSLLLAGGDNEQFF. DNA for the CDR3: TGTGCCAGCAGCTTACTGTTGGCGGGAGGAGACAATGAGCAGTTCTTC.

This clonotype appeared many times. CDR3 coding DNA: TGTGCCAGCAGGGGGACCACCTCCTACAATGAGCAGTTCTTC. Its protein product is CASRGTTSYNEQFF. The rearrangement uses TRBV12-3 or TRBV12-4 and TRBJ2-1; perhaps D is TRBD1 or TRBD2 (5 bases each). V dropped 6 bases and J dropped 0 bases, with 9 bases sitting between them. CDR3 length: 14 amino acids.

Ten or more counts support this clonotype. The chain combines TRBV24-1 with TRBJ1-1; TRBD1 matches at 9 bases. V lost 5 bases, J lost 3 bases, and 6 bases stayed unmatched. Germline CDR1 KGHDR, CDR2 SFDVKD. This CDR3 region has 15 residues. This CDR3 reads CATSGGQGIDTEAFF. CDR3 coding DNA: TGTGCCACCAGTGGGGGACAGGGTATCGACACTGAAGCTTTCTTT.

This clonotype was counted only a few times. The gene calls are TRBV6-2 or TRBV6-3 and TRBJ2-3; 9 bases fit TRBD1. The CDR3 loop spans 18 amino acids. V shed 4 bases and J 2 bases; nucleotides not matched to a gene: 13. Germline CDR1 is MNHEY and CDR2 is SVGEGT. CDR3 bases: TGTGCCAGCAGTTTTACACCTTGGACAGGGGATCACACAGATACGCAGTATTTT. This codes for CASSFTPWTGDHTDTQYF.

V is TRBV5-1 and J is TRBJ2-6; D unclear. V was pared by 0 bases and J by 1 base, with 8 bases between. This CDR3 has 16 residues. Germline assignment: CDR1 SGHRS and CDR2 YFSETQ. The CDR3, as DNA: TGCGCCAGCAGCTTGGAGGCAGGTTCTGGGGCCAACGTCCTGACTTTC. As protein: CASSLEAGSGANVLTF. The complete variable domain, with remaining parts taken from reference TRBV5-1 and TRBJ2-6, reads KAGVTQTPRYLIKTRGQQVTLSCSPISGHRSVSWYQQTPGQGLQFLFEYFSETQRNKGNFPGRFSGRQFSNSRSEMNVSTLELGDSALYLCASSLEAGSGANVLTFGAGSRLTVL.

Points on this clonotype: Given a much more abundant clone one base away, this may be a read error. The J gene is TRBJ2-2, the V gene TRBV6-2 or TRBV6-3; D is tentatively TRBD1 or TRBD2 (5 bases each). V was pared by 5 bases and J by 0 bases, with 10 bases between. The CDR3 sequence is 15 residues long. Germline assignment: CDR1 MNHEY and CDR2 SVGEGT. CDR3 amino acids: CASSRDGPNTGELFF. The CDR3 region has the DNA TGTGCCAGCAGTCGGGACGGCCCGAACACCGGGGAGCTGTTTTTT.

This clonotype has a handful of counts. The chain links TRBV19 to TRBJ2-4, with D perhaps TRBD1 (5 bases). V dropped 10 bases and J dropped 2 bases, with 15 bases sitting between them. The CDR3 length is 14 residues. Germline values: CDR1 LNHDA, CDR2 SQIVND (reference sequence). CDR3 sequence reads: CATSGLGSKNIQYF. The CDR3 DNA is TGTGCCACCTCAGGGTTAGGGTCCAAAAACATTCAGTACTTC.